A single T cell receptor (beta chain) is shown here with its context. There are 13 residues in the CDR3. V was shortened by 3 bases and J by 8 bases, with 11 bases between the two germline ends. The germline V gene has CDR1 SGDLS and CDR2 YYNGEE. The data are from a study of blood T cells in healthy people across ages. Using a J-beta primer mix together with a sample-barcoded 5' primer, a second PCR was run for roughly 6 to 11 cycles. MiXCR, run by TCRdb on the 5' RACE reads, gives a single entry per CDR3 protein. The profile shows roughly 1.9 million distinct CDR3 sequences, roughly two fifths of them singletons.

The rearrangement links TRBV9 to TRBJ2-2, with D perhaps TRBD1 (5 bases). The material sequenced was blood. The clonotype originates from a human donor in good health. The CDR3 loop is CASSAGLEGELFF. CDR3 DNA sequence: TGTGCCAGCAGCGCAGGGTTGGAAGGGGAGCTGTTTTTT.